A single sample is the source of the 26 T cell receptor beta chains below, sequenced in a study of blood T cell repertoires in COVID-19. Sequenced by immunoSEQ multiplex PCR; TCRdb stores in-frame clones only, minus some. The table includes some 180,000 clones, roughly 90% detected once. What was sequenced was peripheral blood. These TCRs come from a middle-aged man with acute or convalescent COVID-19.

The gene calls are TRBV12-3 or TRBV12-4 and TRBJ1-1; a weak D match, TRBD1 (5 bases). V lost 1 base to trimming and J lost 5 bases, with 8 bases between them. The CDR3 consists of 13 residues. The chain's CDR3 is CASSLGGRTEAFF. The CDR3 bases are TGTGCCAGCAGTTTAGGGGGCAGGACTGAAGCTTTCTTT.

V gene TRBV18 combines with J gene TRBJ2-3, with 11 bases lining up with TRBD2. CDR1 KGHSH and CDR2 LQKENI come from the germline V gene. The trim removed 0 bases at V and 1 base at J, leaving 3 bases unmatched. The CDR3 covers 17 residues. The CDR3 is CASSPPLTSGGTDTQYF. CDR3 in DNA: TGTGCCAGCTCACCACCGCTGACTAGCGGGGGCACAGATACGCAGTATTTT.

The gene calls are TRBV27 and TRBJ1-3, with a possible D match to TRBD1 (5 bases). The CDR3 spans 16 residues. Trimming took 6 bases from V and 0 from J, leaving 15 bases between them. Germline-derived CDR1 and CDR2 are MNHEY and SMNVEV (reference sequence). The CDR3 protein is CASRRTGDPSGNTIYF. The CDR3 DNA follows: TGTGCCAGCAGGCGAACAGGCGACCCCTCTGGAAACACCATATATTTT.

CDR3 in amino acids: CASTRGLADYNEQFF. The CDR3 coding sequence is TGTGCCAGCACCAGGGGACTAGCGGACTACAATGAGCAGTTCTTC. The V and J genes are TRBV5-4 and TRBJ2-1; 11 nucleotides agree with TRBD2. The CDR3 spans 15 residues. Per the germline V gene, CDR1 is SGHNT and CDR2 is YYREEE (reference sequence). J lost 3 bases, V lost 6 bases, and 5 bases had no gene match.

This sequence joins TRBV4-3 and TRBJ1-2, with D maybe TRBD1 (6 bases). Trimming removed 1 base at V and 4 bases at J, with 13 bases between. Looked up from germline, CDR1 is LGHNA and CDR2 is YSLEER. CDR3 length: 15 amino acids. The DNA for the CDR3 is TGCGCCAGCAGCCAAGCATCTCGAGGGGGCTATGGCTACACCTTC. It translates to CASSQASRGGYGYTF.

J is TRBJ2-5 and V is TRBV7-6; 12 positions agree with TRBD2. The CDR3 runs 16 residues. Germline lookup yields CDR1 SGHVS and CDR2 FNYEAQ. V was pared by 5 bases and J by 9 bases, with 13 bases of the junction left unmatched. The CDR3 coding sequence is TGTGCCAGCAGCCTGCTAGCGGGGGGGCCCCAAGTGGCCCAGTACTTC. Residues: CASSLLAGGPQVAQYF.

The V call is TRBV12-5, the J call TRBJ1-3, with 7 nucleotides matching TRBD1. CDR1 is LGHNT and CDR2 is FRNRAP in the germline V gene. Trimming at V came to 7 bases and at J to 8 bases, leaving 11 bases not matched to a gene. The CDR3 has 14 amino acids. CDR3 residues: CASALIGGRHTIYF. The DNA of the CDR3 is TGTGCTAGTGCTCTTATAGGGGGCCGGCACACCATATATTTT.

The chain couples TRBV20-1 to TRBJ1-2; D call uncertain. V lost 0 bases and J lost 4, with 3 bases in between. Germline V gives CDR1 DFQATT, CDR2 SNEGSKA (reference sequence). The CDR3 length is 11 residues. The CDR3 DNA reads as TGCAGTGCTAGAGATCTCTATGGCTACACCTTC. This codes for CSARDLYGYTF.

V and J are TRBV6-5 and TRBJ2-7; 12 positions match TRBD2. V dropped 6 bases and J dropped 7; count of bases not matched to a gene: 7. The CDR3 has 14 residues. Per the germline V gene, CDR1 is MNHEY and CDR2 is SVGAGI. CDR3 in amino acids: CASRRTSGTTEQYF. DNA of the CDR3: TGTGCCAGCAGACGGACTAGCGGGACCACTGAGCAGTACTTC.

V and J are TRBV6-1 and TRBJ1-1; D perhaps matches TRBD1 (6 bases). Germline CDR1 and CDR2: MNHNS and SASEGT. The CDR3 totals 16 residues. Trimming took 3 bases from V and 3 from J, leaving 17 bases between them. The chain's CDR3 is CASSDGRGWLDTEAFF. DNA of the CDR3: TGTGCCAGCAGTGATGGCAGGGGATGGCTTGACACTGAAGCTTTCTTT.

The V gene is TRBV4-3, the J gene TRBJ2-3; 10 bases agree with TRBD2. The CDR3 consists of 14 residues. Germline V gene lookup returns CDR1 LGHNA and CDR2 YSLEER. The V segment lost 4 bases and the J segment 6 bases; nucleotides outside the gene matches: 4. CDR3 sequence reads: CASSPTTSGDTQYF. The CDR3 nucleotides read TGCGCCAGCAGCCCCACGACTAGCGGGGATACGCAGTATTTT.

The chain uses TRBV6-5 and TRBJ2-5, with D possibly being TRBD2 (6 bases). The V and J ends lost 2 bases and 7 bases respectively, with 11 bases between them. Germline lookup yields CDR1 MNHEY and CDR2 SVGAGI. CDR3 length: 13 amino acids. CDR3 sequence (DNA): TGTGCCAGCAGTTACGAACGGGGGTCGACCCAGTACTTC. Protein sequence: CASSYERGSTQYF.

V is TRBV11-2 and J is TRBJ1-4; 9 positions agree with TRBD1. The CDR3 covers 14 residues. Germline-derived CDR1 and CDR2 are SGHAT and FQNNGV. The trim removed 7 bases at V and 7 bases at J, leaving 7 bases unmatched. CDR3 bases: TGTGCCAGCACCTACGGACAGGGGAGTGAAAAACTGTTTTTT. Translated: CASTYGQGSEKLFF.

This clone was seen just once. This chain joins TRBV27 and TRBJ1-2; 10 nucleotides align to TRBD1. The germline gives CDR1 MNHEY, CDR2 SMNVEV (reference sequence). Trimming cost V 2 bases and J 6 bases; bases outside gene matches: 9. CDR3 length: 16 amino acids. In DNA form, the CDR3 reads TGTGCCAGCAGTTTAATTGGGACAGGGGTTTATGATGGCTACACCTTC. Protein product: CASSLIGTGVYDGYTF.

The V call is TRBV28, the J call TRBJ1-5; 7 bases are shared with TRBD1. The V and J ends lost 7 bases and 4 bases, in that order; junction bases with no gene match: 10. The CDR3 loop spans 15 amino acids. Germline V gene sequence: CDR1 MDHEN, CDR2 SYDVKM. This CDR3 reads CASIQGGTANQPQHF. DNA of the CDR3: TGTGCCAGCATCCAAGGGGGGACAGCTAATCAGCCCCAGCATTTT.

This chain links TRBV4-1 with TRBJ2-5; 9 bases agree with TRBD2. This CDR3 region has 18 residues. The germline V gene encodes CDR1 MGHRA and CDR2 YSYEKL. The V gene end was trimmed by 0 bases and the J gene end by 5 bases; junction bases not matched to a gene: 13. The chain's CDR3 is CASSQELVSGGISETQYF. The CDR3 nucleotides read TGCGCCAGCAGCCAAGAGCTGGTTAGCGGGGGAATTTCGGAGACCCAGTACTTC.

The rearrangement links TRBV9 to TRBJ2-2; TRBD2 is a possible D gene (6 bases). In germline, CDR1 is SGDLS, CDR2 YYNGEE. Trimming took off 0 bases at V and 3 bases at J, with 12 bases between the two ends. The CDR3 consists of 16 residues. The CDR3 region is CASSVDRGSDTGELFF. The CDR3 DNA follows: TGTGCCAGCAGCGTAGATCGGGGGTCCGACACCGGGGAGCTGTTTTTT.

The V call is TRBV9, the J call TRBJ2-2; no definite D call. Germline V lookup: CDR1 SGDLS, CDR2 YYNGEE. The CDR3 runs 15 residues. The V end was cut by 2 bases, the J end by 4 bases, with 12 bases between. The CDR3 spells CASSVRLTVTGELFF. The CDR3 DNA follows: TGTGCCAGCAGCGTTCGACTGACTGTCACCGGGGAGCTGTTTTTT.

This chain links TRBV7-2 with TRBJ2-5; D may be TRBD1 (6 bases). This CDR3 comprises 16 residues. V dropped 2 bases and J dropped 2 bases, with 15 bases sitting between them. Per germline, CDR1 SGHTA and CDR2 FQGNSA. The DNA for the CDR3 is TGTGCCAGCAGCTTATTTTGGGGGCCCGCTCAAGAGACCCAGTACTTC. The encoded protein is CASSLFWGPAQETQYF.

The chain carries TRBV5-4 and TRBJ1-1, with D possibly being TRBD1 (6 bases). The CDR3 is made up of 14 amino acids. Germline loops: CDR1 SGHNT, CDR2 YYREEE (reference sequence). Trimming pared 7 bases from V and 5 bases from J, leaving 18 bases between. CDR3 region: CASGQQGGRTEAFF. The CDR3 nucleotides read TGTGCCAGCGGCCAACAAGGGGGTCGTACTGAAGCTTTCTTT.

Only one count was recorded for this clone. This rearrangement joins TRBV12-3 or TRBV12-4 to TRBJ2-1; TRBD1 matches 7 bases. V was pared by 5 bases and J by 10 bases, with 8 bases of the junction left unmatched. The CDR3 has 13 amino acids. In DNA, the CDR3 is TGTGCCAGCAGTCAAATTACAGGGGTGGAGCAGTTCTTC. Protein: CASSQITGVEQFF.

This clone was recorded once. This chain connects TRBV6-5 to TRBJ2-5, with D possibly matching TRBD2 (5 bases). Germline CDR1 MNHEY, CDR2 SVGAGI. Deletions cut 4 bases from V and 5 bases from J, with 17 bases between. This CDR3 has 15 amino acids. CDR3 residues: CASSSTPRGWETQYF. In DNA form, the CDR3 reads TGTGCCAGCAGTTCTACACCCAGAGGGTGGGAGACCCAGTACTTC.

DNA for the CDR3: TGTGCCAGCTCACCGGGACAGACAACTAATGAAAAACTGTTTTTT. Translated, it gives CASSPGQTTNEKLFF. The chain uses TRBV18 and TRBJ1-4; 7 bases match TRBD1. There are 15 residues in the CDR3. The germline CDR1 and CDR2 sequences are KGHSH and LQKENI. The trim removed 3 bases at V and 0 bases at J, leaving 1 base unmatched.

The chain uses TRBV7-2 and TRBJ2-7, with a tentative D call TRBD1 (6 bases). Germline V CDR1 and CDR2: SGHTA, FQGNSA. This CDR3 spans 18 amino acids. V lost 1 base to trimming and J lost 7 bases, with 26 bases between them. CDR3 region: CASSLGTMRVGADGEQYF. The DNA of the CDR3 is TGTGCCAGCAGCTTAGGTACTATGCGTGTGGGGGCAGACGGGGAGCAGTACTTC. Looking up the rest from reference TRBV7-2 and TRBJ2-7 gives the full variable domain: GAGVSQSPSNKVTEKGKDVELRCDPISGHTALYWYRQSLGQGLEFLIYFQGNSAPDKSGLPSDRFSAERTGGSVSTLTIQRTQQEDSAVYLCASSLGTMRVGADGEQYFGPGTRLTVT.

This chain links TRBV5-1 with TRBJ2-3; 8 nucleotides align to TRBD1. The length of the CDR3 is 14 residues. After removal of 4 bases from V and 4 bases from J, the junction contained 5 bases not matched to a gene. CDR1 and CDR2 (germline): SGHRS, YFSETQ. The DNA of the CDR3 is TGCGCCAGCAGCGAACAGGGGGTCCCAGATACGCAGTATTTT. It encodes CASSEQGVPDTQYF.

The chain combines TRBV2 with TRBJ2-3, with 9 bases that match TRBD2. V shed 2 bases and J 5 bases; nucleotides not matched to a gene: 5. CDR3 size: 15 residues. Germline assignment: CDR1 SNHLY and CDR2 FYNNEI. CDR3 amino acids: CASSELAGVGDTQYF. In DNA form, the CDR3 reads TGTGCCAGCAGTGAATTAGCGGGGGTGGGAGATACGCAGTATTTT.